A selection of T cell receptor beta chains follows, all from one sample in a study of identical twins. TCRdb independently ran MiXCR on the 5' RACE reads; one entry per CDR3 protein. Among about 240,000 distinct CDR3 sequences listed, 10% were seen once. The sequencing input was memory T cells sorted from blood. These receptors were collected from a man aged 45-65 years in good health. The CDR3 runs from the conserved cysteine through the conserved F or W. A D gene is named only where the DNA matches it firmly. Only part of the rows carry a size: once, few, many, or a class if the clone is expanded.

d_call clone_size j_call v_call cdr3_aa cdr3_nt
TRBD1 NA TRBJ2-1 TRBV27 CASRKGGQGYNEQFF TGTGCCAGCAGAAAAGGGGGACAGGGATACAATGAGCAGTTCTTC
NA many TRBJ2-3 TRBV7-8 CASSTGSSTDTQYF TGTGCCAGTTCGACAGGTTCTAGCACAGATACGCAGTATTTT
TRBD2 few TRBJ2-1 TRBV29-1 CSVNSGGAGTEQFF TGCAGCGTTAACAGCGGGGGGGCAGGCACTGAGCAGTTCTTC
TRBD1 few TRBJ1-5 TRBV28 CASNKDRGHQPQHF TGTGCCAGCAACAAGGACAGGGGGCATCAGCCCCAGCATTTT
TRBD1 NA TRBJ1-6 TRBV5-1 CASSLAGQDSPLHF TGCGCCAGCAGCTTGGCGGGACAGGATTCACCCCTCCACTTT
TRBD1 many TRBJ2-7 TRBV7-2 CASSKTGGSYEQYF TGTGCCAGCAGCAAGACAGGGGGCTCCTACGAGCAGTACTTC
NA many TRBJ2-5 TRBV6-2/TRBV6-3 CASTPPRPQETQYF TGTGCCAGCACCCCACCGAGACCCCAGGAGACCCAGTACTTC
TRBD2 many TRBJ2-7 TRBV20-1 CSASEGLRYTYEQYF TGCAGTGCTAGCGAGGGACTACGGTACACCTACGAGCAGTACTTC
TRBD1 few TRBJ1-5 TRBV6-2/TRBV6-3 CASSYPEGAGNQPQHF TGTGCCAGCAGTTACCCAGAGGGGGCGGGCAATCAGCCCCAGCATTTT
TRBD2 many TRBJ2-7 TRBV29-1 CSVFHPAGDEQYF TGCAGCGTTTTTCATCCAGCGGGAGACGAGCAGTACTTC
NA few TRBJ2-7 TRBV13 CASSQGLTYYEQYF TGTGCCAGCAGCCAGGGACTTACCTACTACGAGCAGTACTTC
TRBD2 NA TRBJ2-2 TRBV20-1 CSVPPTLAGPNTEELFF TGCAGTGTCCCGCCAACCTTAGCGGGACCGAACACCGAGGAGCTGTTTTTT
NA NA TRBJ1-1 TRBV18 CASSPIVDTEAFF TGTGCCAGCTCACCAATAGTGGACACTGAAGCTTTCTTT
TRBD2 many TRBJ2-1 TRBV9 CASSVVAGVVFSEQFF TGTGCCAGCAGCGTAGTGGCGGGAGTGGTTTTTAGTGAGCAGTTCTTC
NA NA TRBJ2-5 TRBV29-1 CSVLFGGLKIQETQYF TGCAGCGTTCTTTTTGGGGGGCTAAAAATCCAAGAGACCCAGTACTTC
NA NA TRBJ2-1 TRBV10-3 CAISEGVGAYNEQFF TGTGCCATCAGTGAAGGGGTGGGGGCCTACAATGAGCAGTTCTTC
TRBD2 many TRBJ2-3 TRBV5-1 CASSLASGGTDTQYF TGCGCCAGCAGCTTGGCCAGCGGGGGCACAGATACGCAGTATTTT
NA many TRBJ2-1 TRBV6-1 CASSDNPRGYNEQFF TGTGCCAGCAGTGATAACCCCCGGGGCTACAATGAGCAGTTCTTC
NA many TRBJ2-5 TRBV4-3 CASSQAWGQETQYF TGCGCCAGCAGCCAAGCGTGGGGGCAAGAGACCCAGTACTTC
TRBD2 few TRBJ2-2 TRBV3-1 CASSHIAGGRNTGELFF TGTGCCAGCAGCCACATAGCCGGGGGGAGAAACACCGGGGAGCTGTTTTTT
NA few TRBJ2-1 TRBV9 CASSVRGGASEQFF TGTGCCAGCAGCGTAAGAGGAGGGGCTAGTGAGCAGTTCTTC
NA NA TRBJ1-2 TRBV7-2 CASSLNQDSFYGYTF TGTGCCAGCAGCTTAAATCAGGACAGTTTTTATGGCTACACCTTC
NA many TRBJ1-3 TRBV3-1 CASMDSFSGNTIYF TGTGCCAGCATGGACAGCTTCTCTGGAAACACCATATATTTT
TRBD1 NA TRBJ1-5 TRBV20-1 CSANGGQGALGNQPQHF TGCAGTGCCAACGGGGGACAGGGGGCACTAGGCAATCAGCCCCAGCATTTT
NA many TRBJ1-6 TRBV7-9 CASSRHRLRNSPLHF TGTGCCAGCAGCCGCCACAGACTTCGGAATTCACCCCTCCACTTT
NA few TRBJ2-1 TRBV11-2 CASSLGWARGYEQFF TGTGCCAGCAGCTTAGGTTGGGCTCGGGGCTATGAGCAGTTCTTC
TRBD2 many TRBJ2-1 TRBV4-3 CASSQDEGPGLAGEKFF TGCGCCAGCAGCCAAGATGAGGGTCCAGGACTAGCGGGAGAGAAGTTCTTC
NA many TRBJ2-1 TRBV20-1 CSAEGVFGGTEQFF TGCAGTGCAGAAGGGGTTTTTGGCGGGACTGAGCAGTTCTTC
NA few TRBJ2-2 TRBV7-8 CASSVARVYTGELFF TGTGCCAGCAGCGTCGCACGGGTTTACACCGGGGAGCTGTTTTTT
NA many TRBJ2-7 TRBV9 CASSVGGGPIDGGEQYF TGTGCCAGCAGCGTAGGAGGGGGACCAATCGACGGCGGAGAGCAGTACTTC
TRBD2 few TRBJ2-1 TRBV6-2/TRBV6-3 CASRAGTSGRVAEQFF TGTGCCAGCAGAGCCGGGACTAGCGGGAGAGTTGCTGAGCAGTTCTTC
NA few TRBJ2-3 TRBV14 CASSQVGAVYIADTQYF TGTGCCAGCAGCCAAGTGGGGGCGGTTTATATCGCAGATACGCAGTATTTT
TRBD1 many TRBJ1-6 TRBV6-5 CASSYRPGQGYNSPLHF TGTGCCAGCAGTTACCGGCCGGGACAGGGCTATAATTCACCCCTCCACTTT
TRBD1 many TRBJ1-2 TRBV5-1 CASRTSGTEVYGYTF TGCGCCAGCAGAACTTCCGGGACAGAGGTTTATGGCTACACCTTC
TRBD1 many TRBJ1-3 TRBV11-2 CASSQYRGRLGNTIYF TGTGCCAGCAGCCAGTACAGGGGGCGACTTGGAAACACCATATATTTT
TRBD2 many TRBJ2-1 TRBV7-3 CASSLSLAGREQFF TGTGCCAGCAGCTTATCCCTAGCGGGACGTGAGCAGTTCTTC
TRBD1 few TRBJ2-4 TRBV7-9 CASSLKGGGKNIQYF TGTGCCAGCAGCTTAAAAGGGGGCGGCAAAAACATTCAGTACTTC
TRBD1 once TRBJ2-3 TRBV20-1 CSASGDRGTDTQYF TGCAGTGCTAGCGGGGACAGGGGAACAGATACGCAGTATTTT
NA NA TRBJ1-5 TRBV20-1 CSASGDSNQPQHF TGCAGTGCTAGCGGAGATAGCAATCAGCCCCAGCATTTT
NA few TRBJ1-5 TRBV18 CASSFSVEQPQHF TGTGCCAGCTCATTTTCGGTCGAGCAGCCCCAGCATTTT
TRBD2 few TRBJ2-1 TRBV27 CASSLSRTSGRSEQFF TGTGCCAGCAGTTTATCTAGGACTAGCGGGAGGTCGGAGCAGTTCTTC